Listed below are T cell receptor beta chains from one sample, sequenced in a study of OX40 agonist ivuxolimab in advanced cancers. Repertoires were generated with immunoSEQ multiplex PCR, while TCRdb's copy carries only in-frame clones and drops some. The top ten hold around 2.5% of the sample, which has about 76,000 clones, around nine tenths seen once. Material: CD4+ or CD8+ T cells sorted from blood, obtained in a trial of the OX40 agonist ivuxolimab. These receptors all come from an adult with an advanced solid tumor such as melanoma, head and neck, liver or kidney cancer. CDR3s include the opening cysteine and the closing phenylalanine or tryptophan. A D gene is named only where the DNA matches it firmly. Size is stated for part of the rows, as once, few or many counts, or as a class when the clone is expanded.

cdr3_length: 13; j_call: TRBJ1-2; d_call: .; clone_size: .; v_call: TRBV7-2; cdr3_nt: TGTGCCAGCAGCTTAAATAGCAACTATGGCTACACCTTC; cdr3_aa: CASSLNSNYGYTF
cdr3_length: 11; j_call: TRBJ2-3; d_call: .; clone_size: once; v_call: TRBV5-4; cdr3_nt: TGTGCCAGCAGTAGTACAGATACGCAGTATTTT; cdr3_aa: CASSSTDTQYF
cdr3_length: 14; j_call: TRBJ2-3; d_call: .; clone_size: .; v_call: TRBV7-3; cdr3_nt: TGTGCCAGCAGCCCGGGGAAATACACAGATACGCAGTATTTT; cdr3_aa: CASSPGKYTDTQYF
cdr3_length: 14; j_call: TRBJ1-6; d_call: .; clone_size: few; v_call: TRBV2; cdr3_nt: TGTGCCAGCAGTGCGGAGCGCAATAATTCACCCCTCCACTTT; cdr3_aa: CASSAERNNSPLHF
cdr3_length: 13; j_call: TRBJ1-1; d_call: .; clone_size: .; v_call: TRBV18; cdr3_nt: TGTGCCAGCTCACTGATAGAGTGGAATGAAGCTTTCTTT; cdr3_aa: CASSLIEWNEAFF
cdr3_length: 13; j_call: TRBJ1-5; d_call: .; clone_size: .; v_call: TRBV4-2; cdr3_nt: TGTGCCAGCAGCCAAGACCTGGATCAGCCCCAGCATTTT; cdr3_aa: CASSQDLDQPQHF
cdr3_length: 15; j_call: TRBJ2-3; d_call: .; clone_size: .; v_call: TRBV18; cdr3_nt: TGTGCCAGCTCGCCAAGGACGGCCTACACAGATACGCAGTATTTT; cdr3_aa: CASSPRTAYTDTQYF
cdr3_length: 17; j_call: TRBJ2-6; d_call: .; clone_size: .; v_call: TRBV15; cdr3_nt: TGTGCCACCAGCAGAGAAGGCTCAAACTCTGGGGCCAACGTCCTGACTTTC; cdr3_aa: CATSREGSNSGANVLTF
cdr3_length: 14; j_call: TRBJ2-3; d_call: .; clone_size: .; v_call: TRBV7-3; cdr3_nt: TGTGCCAGCAGCTTAGTTGGGGCCGGCGATACGCAGTATTTT; cdr3_aa: CASSLVGAGDTQYF
cdr3_length: 16; j_call: TRBJ2-3; d_call: .; clone_size: once; v_call: TRBV9; cdr3_nt: TGTGCCAGCAGCGTACGTGGGGACCTCCGCACAGATACGCAGTATTTT; cdr3_aa: CASSVRGDLRTDTQYF
cdr3_length: 15; j_call: TRBJ1-4; d_call: .; clone_size: .; v_call: TRBV5-1; cdr3_nt: TGCGCCAGCAGCTTGTCCCGGGGAGGTAGTGAAAAACTGTTTTTT; cdr3_aa: CASSLSRGGSEKLFF
cdr3_length: 14; j_call: TRBJ1-5; d_call: .; clone_size: .; v_call: TRBV6-6; cdr3_nt: TGTGCCAGCAGCCCAAGGGTTAATAATCAGCCCCAGCATTTT; cdr3_aa: CASSPRVNNQPQHF
cdr3_length: 11; j_call: TRBJ2-5; d_call: .; clone_size: once; v_call: TRBV6-6; cdr3_nt: TGTGCCAGCAGTTCGTTCGAGACCCAGTACTTC; cdr3_aa: CASSSFETQYF
cdr3_length: 15; j_call: TRBJ1-2; d_call: .; clone_size: .; v_call: TRBV5-5; cdr3_nt: TGTGCCAGCAGCTTTCAAATAGGGCCCGGGCGGGGCTACACCTTC; cdr3_aa: CASSFQIGPGRGYTF
cdr3_length: 13; j_call: TRBJ2-5; d_call: .; clone_size: .; v_call: TRBV7-2; cdr3_nt: TGTGCCAGCAGCATAGGGTCCCAAGAGACCCAGTACTTC; cdr3_aa: CASSIGSQETQYF
cdr3_length: 15; j_call: TRBJ2-3; d_call: .; clone_size: .; v_call: TRBV18; cdr3_nt: TGTGCCAGCTTTGCCCAAGAAGGGGCCAGAGATACGCAGTATTTT; cdr3_aa: CASFAQEGARDTQYF
cdr3_length: 15; j_call: TRBJ2-2; d_call: .; clone_size: .; v_call: TRBV6-5; cdr3_nt: TGTGCTTGTAACCCGGGGCAGACGAACACCGGGGAGCTGTTTTTT; cdr3_aa: CACNPGQTNTGELFF
cdr3_length: 12; j_call: TRBJ1-6; d_call: .; clone_size: .; v_call: TRBV30; cdr3_nt: TGTGCCTGGGACCCAAGGAATTCACCCCTCCACTTT; cdr3_aa: CAWDPRNSPLHF
cdr3_length: 12; j_call: TRBJ1-1; d_call: .; clone_size: .; v_call: TRBV10-3; cdr3_nt: TGTGCCATCAGCGGGAGGGGATCTGAAGCTTTCTTT; cdr3_aa: CAISGRGSEAFF
cdr3_length: 17; j_call: TRBJ2-1; d_call: .; clone_size: once; v_call: TRBV10-3; cdr3_nt: TGTGCCATCACTACCCGGGGGTCAAAATTAGGCTACAATGAGCAGTTCTTC; cdr3_aa: CAITTRGSKLGYNEQFF
cdr3_length: 14; j_call: TRBJ1-6; d_call: TRBD1; clone_size: .; v_call: TRBV5-1; cdr3_nt: TGCGCCAGCAGCCTCAGGGGGGATAATTCACCCCTCCACTTT; cdr3_aa: CASSLRGDNSPLHF
cdr3_length: 15; j_call: TRBJ2-1; d_call: .; clone_size: .; v_call: TRBV6-1; cdr3_nt: TGTGCCAGCCGACTGACCGGGACATCCTACAATGAGCAGTTCTTC; cdr3_aa: CASRLTGTSYNEQFF
cdr3_length: 13; j_call: TRBJ2-3; d_call: TRBD1; clone_size: .; v_call: TRBV9; cdr3_nt: TGTGCCAGCAGCGTCAGGGGGCTGGATACGCAGTATTTT; cdr3_aa: CASSVRGLDTQYF